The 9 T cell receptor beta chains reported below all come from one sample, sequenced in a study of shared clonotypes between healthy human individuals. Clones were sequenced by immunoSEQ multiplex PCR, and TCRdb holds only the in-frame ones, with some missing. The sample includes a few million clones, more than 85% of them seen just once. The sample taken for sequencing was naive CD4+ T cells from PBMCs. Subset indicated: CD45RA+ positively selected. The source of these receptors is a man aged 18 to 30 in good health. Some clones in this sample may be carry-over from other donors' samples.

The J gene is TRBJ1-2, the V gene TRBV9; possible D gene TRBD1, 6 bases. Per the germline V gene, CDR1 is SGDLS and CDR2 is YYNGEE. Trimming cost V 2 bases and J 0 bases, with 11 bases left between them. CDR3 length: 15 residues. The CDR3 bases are TGTGCCAGCAGCGTGGGGGGCGGTTCTAACTATGGCTACACCTTC. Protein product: CASSVGGGSNYGYTF.

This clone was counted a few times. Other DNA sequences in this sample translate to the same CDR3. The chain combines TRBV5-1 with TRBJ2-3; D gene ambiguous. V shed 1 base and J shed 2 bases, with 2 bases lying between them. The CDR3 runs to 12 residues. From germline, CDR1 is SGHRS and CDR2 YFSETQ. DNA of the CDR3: TGCGCCAGCAGCTTGAACACAGATACGCAGTATTTT. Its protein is CASSLNTDTQYF. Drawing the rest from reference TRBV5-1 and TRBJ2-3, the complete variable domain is KAGVTQTPRYLIKTRGQQVTLSCSPISGHRSVSWYQQTPGQGLQFLFEYFSETQRNKGNFPGRFSGRQFSNSRSEMNVSTLELGDSALYLCASSLNTDTQYFGPGTRLTVL.

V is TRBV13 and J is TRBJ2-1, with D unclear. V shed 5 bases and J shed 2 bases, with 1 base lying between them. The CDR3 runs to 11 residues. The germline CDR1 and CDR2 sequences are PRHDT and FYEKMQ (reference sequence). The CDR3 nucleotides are TGTGCCAGCAGCACCTACAATGAGCAGTTCTTC. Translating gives CASSTYNEQFF.

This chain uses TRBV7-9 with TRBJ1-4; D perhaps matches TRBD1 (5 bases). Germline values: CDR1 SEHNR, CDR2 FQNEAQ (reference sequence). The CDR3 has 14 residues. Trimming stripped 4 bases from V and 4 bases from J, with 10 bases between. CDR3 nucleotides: TGTGCCAGCAGCTCCGGGGCCTATAATGAAAAACTGTTTTTT. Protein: CASSSGAYNEKLFF.

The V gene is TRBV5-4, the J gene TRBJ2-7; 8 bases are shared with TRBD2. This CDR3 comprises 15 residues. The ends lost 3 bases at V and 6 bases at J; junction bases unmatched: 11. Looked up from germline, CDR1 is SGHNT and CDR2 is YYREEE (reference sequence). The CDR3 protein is CASSSPGLGAAEQYF. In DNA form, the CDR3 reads TGTGCCAGCAGCTCACCGGGACTAGGGGCCGCCGAGCAGTACTTC.

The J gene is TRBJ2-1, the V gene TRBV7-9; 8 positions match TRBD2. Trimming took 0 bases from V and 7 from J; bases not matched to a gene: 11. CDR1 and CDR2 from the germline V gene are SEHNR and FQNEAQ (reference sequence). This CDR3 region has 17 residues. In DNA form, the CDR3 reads TGTGCCAGCAGCTTAGCGTGGCAAGCGGGAGAATCTAATGAGCAGTTCTTC. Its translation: CASSLAWQAGESNEQFF.

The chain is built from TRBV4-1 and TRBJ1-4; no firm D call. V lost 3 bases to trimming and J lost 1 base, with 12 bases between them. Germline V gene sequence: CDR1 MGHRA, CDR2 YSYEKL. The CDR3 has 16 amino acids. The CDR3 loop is CASSQLDALTNEKLFF. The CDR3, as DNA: TGCGCCAGCAGCCAGCTGGATGCCTTAACTAATGAAAAACTGTTTTTT.

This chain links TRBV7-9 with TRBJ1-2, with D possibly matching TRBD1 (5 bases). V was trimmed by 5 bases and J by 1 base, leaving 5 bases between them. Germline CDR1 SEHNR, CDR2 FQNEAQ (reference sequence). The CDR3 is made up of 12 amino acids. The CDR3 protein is CASSQGNYGYTF. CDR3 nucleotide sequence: TGTGCCAGCAGCCAGGGTAACTATGGCTACACCTTC.

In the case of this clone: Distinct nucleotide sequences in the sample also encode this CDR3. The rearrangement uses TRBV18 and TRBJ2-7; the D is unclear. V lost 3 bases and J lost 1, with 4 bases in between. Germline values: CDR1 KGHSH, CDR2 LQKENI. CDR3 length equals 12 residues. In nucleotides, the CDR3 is TGTGCCAGCTCACCTGTATCCTACGAGCAGTACTTC. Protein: CASSPVSYEQYF.